Here is one T cell receptor (beta chain) with its context. This CDR3 has 15 amino acids. Trimming removed 3 bases from V and 11 bases from J; junction bases left unmatched: 15. Germline CDR1 and CDR2: KGHSH and LQKENI. Profiling relied on immunoSEQ multiplex PCR, and the TCRdb table lists in-frame clones only, not all of them. This repertoire shows about 220,000 clones, 85% found once; its top ten account for more than 2%. These data come from a study of blood T cell repertoires in COVID-19. The wider study: Material from acute and convalescent COVID-19 was sourced from the United States, Italy and Spain.

Patients in Seattle were enrolled during active infection, then followed longitudinally. This chain links TRBV18 with TRBJ1-1, with TRBD1 matching over 7 bases. Input material: peripheral blood. This sequence was found in an older woman with COVID-19, enrolled during active disease. The CDR3: CASSPDRSPLSAAFF. CDR3 in DNA: TGTGCCAGCTCACCGGACAGGTCCCCTCTCTCTGCGGCTTTCTTT. Supplemented by reference TRBV18 and TRBJ1-1, the full variable domain reads NAGVMQNPRHLVRRRGQEARLRCSPMKGHSHVYWYRQLPEEGLKFMVYLQKENIIDESGMPKERFSAEFPKEGPSILRIQQVVRGDSAAYFCASSPDRSPLSAAFFGQGTRLTVV.